These 2 T cell receptor beta chains were all obtained from the same sample, sequenced in a study of cytomegalovirus exposure and HLA in healthy donors. TCRdb keeps only in-frame clones here, not all; method: immunoSEQ multiplex PCR. The sample has more than 60,000 clones; roughly 95% are singletons. Sequencing input: PBMCs. These receptors were obtained from a woman aged 18-29 years in good health and CMV-seropositive.

The V call is TRBV13, the J call TRBJ2-7, with D perhaps matching TRBD2 (6 bases). Trimming took 0 bases from V and 7 from J, leaving 7 bases between them. The germline gives CDR1 PRHDT, CDR2 FYEKMQ (reference sequence). CDR3 length equals 12 residues. The CDR3 coding sequence is TGTGCCAGCAGCTTAGGGGGAGGTGAGCAGTACTTC. Translating gives CASSLGGGEQYF.

The chain uses TRBV28 and TRBJ2-7; a possible D gene is TRBD2 (5 bases). Trimming removed 10 bases from V and 4 bases from J, with 14 bases in between. The CDR3 covers 12 residues. Germline CDR1 MDHEN, CDR2 SYDVKM. The CDR3 reads CAISPGRYEQYF. In DNA, the CDR3 is TGTGCCATCTCGCCGGGGAGATACGAGCAGTACTTC.